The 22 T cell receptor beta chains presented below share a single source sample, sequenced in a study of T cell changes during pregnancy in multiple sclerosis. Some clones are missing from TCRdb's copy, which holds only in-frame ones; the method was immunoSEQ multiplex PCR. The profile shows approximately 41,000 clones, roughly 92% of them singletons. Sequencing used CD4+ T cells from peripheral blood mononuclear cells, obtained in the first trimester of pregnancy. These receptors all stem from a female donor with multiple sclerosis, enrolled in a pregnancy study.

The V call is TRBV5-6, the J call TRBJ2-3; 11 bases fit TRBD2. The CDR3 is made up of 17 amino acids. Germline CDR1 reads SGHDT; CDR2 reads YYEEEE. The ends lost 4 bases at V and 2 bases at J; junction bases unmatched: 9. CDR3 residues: CASSRPLSGRDTDTQYF. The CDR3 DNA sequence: TGTGCCAGCAGCCGCCCCCTTAGCGGGAGGGACACAGATACGCAGTATTTT.

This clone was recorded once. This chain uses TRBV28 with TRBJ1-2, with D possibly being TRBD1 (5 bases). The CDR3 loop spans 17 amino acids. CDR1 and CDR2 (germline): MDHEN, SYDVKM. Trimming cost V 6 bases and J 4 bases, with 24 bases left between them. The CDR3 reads CASSPPGLIGDIYGYTF. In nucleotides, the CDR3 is TGTGCCAGCAGCCCTCCGGGACTTATAGGGGATATCTATGGCTACACCTTC.

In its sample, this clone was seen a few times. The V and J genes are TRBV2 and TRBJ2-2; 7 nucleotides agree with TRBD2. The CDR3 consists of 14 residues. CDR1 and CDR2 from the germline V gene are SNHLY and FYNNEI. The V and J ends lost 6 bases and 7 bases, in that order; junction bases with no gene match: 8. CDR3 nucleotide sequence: TGTGCCAGCAGGAACCCGGGGAGGGGCGGGGAGCTGTTTTTT. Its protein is CASRNPGRGGELFF.

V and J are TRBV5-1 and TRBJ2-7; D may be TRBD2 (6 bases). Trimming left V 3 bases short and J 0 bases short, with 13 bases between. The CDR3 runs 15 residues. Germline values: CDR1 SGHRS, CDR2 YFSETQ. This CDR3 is CASSSRGTFSYEQYF. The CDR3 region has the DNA TGCGCCAGCAGCTCCCGAGGGACTTTCTCCTACGAGCAGTACTTC.

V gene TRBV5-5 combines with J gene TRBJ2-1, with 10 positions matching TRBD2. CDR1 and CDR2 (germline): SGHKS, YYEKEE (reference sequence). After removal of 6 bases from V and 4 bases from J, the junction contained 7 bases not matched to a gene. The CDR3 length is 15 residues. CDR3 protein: CASTKATSGYNEQFF. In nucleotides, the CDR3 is TGTGCCAGCACCAAAGCGACTAGCGGGTACAATGAGCAGTTCTTC. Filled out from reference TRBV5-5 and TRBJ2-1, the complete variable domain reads DAGVTQSPTHLIKTRGQQVTLRCSPISGHKSVSWYQQVLGQGPQFIFQYYEKEERGRGNFPDRFSARQFPNYSSELNVNALLLGDSALYLCASTKATSGYNEQFFGPGTRLTVL.

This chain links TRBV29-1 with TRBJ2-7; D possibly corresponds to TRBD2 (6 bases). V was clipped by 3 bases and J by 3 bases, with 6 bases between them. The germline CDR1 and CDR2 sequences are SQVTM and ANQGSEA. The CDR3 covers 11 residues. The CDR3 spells CSVEGGYEQYF. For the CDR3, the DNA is TGCAGCGTTGAGGGGGGCTACGAGCAGTACTTC.

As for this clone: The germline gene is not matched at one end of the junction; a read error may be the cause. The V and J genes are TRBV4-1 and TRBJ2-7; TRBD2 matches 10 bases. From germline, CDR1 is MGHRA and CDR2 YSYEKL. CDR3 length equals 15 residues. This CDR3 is CASSQDLGTSVGYAF. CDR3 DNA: TGCGCCAGCAGCCAAGATTTGGGGACTAGCGTCGGGTATGCCTTC.

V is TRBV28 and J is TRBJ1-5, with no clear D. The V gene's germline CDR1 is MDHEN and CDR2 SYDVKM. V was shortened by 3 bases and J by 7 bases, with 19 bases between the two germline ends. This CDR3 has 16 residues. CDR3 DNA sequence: TGTGCCAGCAGTTTCGTAGGAGAGGGTACGGGGCAGCCCCAGCATTTT. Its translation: CASSFVGEGTGQPQHF.

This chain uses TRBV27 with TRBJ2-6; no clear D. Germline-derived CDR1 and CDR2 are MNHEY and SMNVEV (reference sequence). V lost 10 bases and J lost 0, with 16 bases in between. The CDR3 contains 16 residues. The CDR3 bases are TGTGCCACCTTCGGTCGTCAGGACTCTGGGGCCAACGTCCTGACTTTC. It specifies CATFGRQDSGANVLTF.

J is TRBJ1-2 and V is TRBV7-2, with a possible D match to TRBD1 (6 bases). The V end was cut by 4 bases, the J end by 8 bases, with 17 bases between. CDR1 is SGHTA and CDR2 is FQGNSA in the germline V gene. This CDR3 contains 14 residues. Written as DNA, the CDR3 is TGTGCCAGCAGCTATTCTCCGGGACAAATAGGCTACACCTTC. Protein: CASSYSPGQIGYTF.

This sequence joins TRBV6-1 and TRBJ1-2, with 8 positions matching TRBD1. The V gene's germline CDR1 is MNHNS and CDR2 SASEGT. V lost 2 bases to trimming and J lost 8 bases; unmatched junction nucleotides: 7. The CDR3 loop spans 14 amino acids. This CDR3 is CASSETNRGEGYTF. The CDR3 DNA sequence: TGTGCCAGCAGTGAAACTAACAGGGGGGAAGGCTACACCTTC.

CDR3 protein: CASSFSSEAFF. The CDR3 DNA reads as TGTGCCAGCAGCTTTAGTAGTGAAGCTTTCTTT. V is TRBV7-2 and J is TRBJ1-1; D not certain. This CDR3 is built from 11 residues. Germline assignment: CDR1 SGHTA and CDR2 FQGNSA. The germline V and J ends were trimmed by 3 bases and 7 bases, with 6 bases remaining between them.

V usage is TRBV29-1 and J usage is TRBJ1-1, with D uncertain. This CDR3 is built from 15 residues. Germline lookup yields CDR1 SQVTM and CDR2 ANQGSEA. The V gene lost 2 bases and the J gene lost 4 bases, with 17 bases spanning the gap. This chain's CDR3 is CSVEIAFGRSTEAFF. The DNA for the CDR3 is TGCAGCGTTGAAATAGCTTTCGGAAGGAGCACTGAAGCTTTCTTT.

The chain's CDR3 is CATSRDAGTAYEQYF. In nucleotides, the CDR3 is TGTGCCACCAGCAGAGACGCCGGGACAGCCTACGAGCAGTACTTC. The chain recombines TRBV15 with TRBJ2-7; 7 positions match TRBD1. Germline-derived CDR1 and CDR2 are LNHNV and YYDKDF (reference sequence). This CDR3 spans 15 amino acids. V trimming: 0 bases; J trimming: 2 bases; junction bases outside the gene matches: 4.

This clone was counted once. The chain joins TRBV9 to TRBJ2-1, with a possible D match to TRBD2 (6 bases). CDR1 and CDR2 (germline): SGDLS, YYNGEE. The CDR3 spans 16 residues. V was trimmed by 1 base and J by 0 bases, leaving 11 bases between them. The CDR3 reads CASSVLAASSYNEQFF. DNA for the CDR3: TGTGCCAGCAGCGTATTAGCGGCGAGCTCCTACAATGAGCAGTTCTTC.

CDR3 coding DNA: TGTGCCAGCTCACCCGACAGTGAAACGAACTATGGCTACACCTTC. Encoded protein: CASSPDSETNYGYTF. The V call is TRBV18, the J call TRBJ1-2; D perhaps matches TRBD1 (5 bases). This CDR3 has 15 amino acids. V lost 3 bases and J lost 2, with 13 bases in between. Looked up from germline, CDR1 is KGHSH and CDR2 is LQKENI.

CDR3 DNA sequence: TGTGCCAGCAGTCCGACGGGGGGAGCCTACGAGCAGTACTTC. It encodes CASSPTGGAYEQYF. The chain is built from TRBV6-6 and TRBJ2-7; 7 nucleotides align to TRBD2. V dropped 5 bases and J dropped 2; count of bases not matched to a gene: 6. CDR1 MNHNY and CDR2 SVGAGI come from the germline V gene (reference sequence). The CDR3 totals 14 residues.

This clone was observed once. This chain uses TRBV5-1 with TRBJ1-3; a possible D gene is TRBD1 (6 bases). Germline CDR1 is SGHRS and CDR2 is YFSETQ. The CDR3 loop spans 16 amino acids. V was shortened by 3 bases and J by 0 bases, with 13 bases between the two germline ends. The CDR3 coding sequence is TGCGCCAGCAGCTGGAACCCGACAGGCTCTGGAAACACCATATATTTT. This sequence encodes CASSWNPTGSGNTIYF. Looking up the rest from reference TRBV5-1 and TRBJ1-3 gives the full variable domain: KAGVTQTPRYLIKTRGQQVTLSCSPISGHRSVSWYQQTPGQGLQFLFEYFSETQRNKGNFPGRFSGRQFSNSRSEMNVSTLELGDSALYLCASSWNPTGSGNTIYFGEGSWLTVV.

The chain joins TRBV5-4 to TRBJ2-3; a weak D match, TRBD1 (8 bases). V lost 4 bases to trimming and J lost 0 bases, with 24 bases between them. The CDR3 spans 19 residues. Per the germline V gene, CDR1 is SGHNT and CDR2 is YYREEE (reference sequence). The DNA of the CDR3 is TGTGCCAGCAGCACGGGAGGCCAGGGGGCTCGGCTTAGCACAGATACGCAGTATTTT. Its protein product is CASSTGGQGARLSTDTQYF. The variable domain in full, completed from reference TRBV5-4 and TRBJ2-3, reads ETGVTQSPTHLIKTRGQQVTLRCSSQSGHNTVSWYQQALGQGPQFIFQYYREEENGRGNFPPRFSGLQFPNYSSELNVNALELDDSALYLCASSTGGQGARLSTDTQYFGPGTRLTVL.

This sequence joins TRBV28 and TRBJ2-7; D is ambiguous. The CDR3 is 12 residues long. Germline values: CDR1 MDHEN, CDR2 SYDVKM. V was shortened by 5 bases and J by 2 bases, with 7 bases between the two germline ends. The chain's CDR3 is CASSLLAYEQYF. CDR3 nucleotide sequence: TGTGCCAGCAGTCTCCTAGCCTACGAGCAGTACTTC. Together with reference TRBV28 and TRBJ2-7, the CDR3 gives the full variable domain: DVKVTQSSRYLVKRTGEKVFLECVQDMDHENMFWYRQDPGLGLRLIYFSYDVKMKEKGDIPEGYSVSREKKERFSLILESASTNQTSMYLCASSLLAYEQYFGPGTRLTVT.

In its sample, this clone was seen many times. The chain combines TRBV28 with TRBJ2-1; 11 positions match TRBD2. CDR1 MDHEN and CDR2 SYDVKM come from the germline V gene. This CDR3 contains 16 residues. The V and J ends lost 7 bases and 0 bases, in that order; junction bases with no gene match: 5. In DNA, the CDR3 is TGTGCCAGCACTATCCTAGCGGGAGGCTCCTACAATGAGCAGTTCTTC. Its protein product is CASTILAGGSYNEQFF.

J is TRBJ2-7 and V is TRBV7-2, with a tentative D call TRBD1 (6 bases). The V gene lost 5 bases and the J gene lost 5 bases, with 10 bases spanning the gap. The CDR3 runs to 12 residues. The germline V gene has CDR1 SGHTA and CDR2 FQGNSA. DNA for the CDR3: TGTGCCAGCAGCCGAACAGGGAACGAGCAGTACTTC. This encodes CASSRTGNEQYF.